A single T cell receptor (beta chain) is shown here with its context. Which antigen it targets is not known. Per-base qualities were not stored, and no clone one base away is much larger. The record originates from a study of regulatory and conventional T cells in RAG deficiency (dated by TCRdb to between 2016 and 2019). Context from the whole study: High-throughput TCR beta sequencing was used to compare the repertoire diversity and composition of Treg, conventional CD4+ and CD8+ T cells between RAG-deficient patients and healthy controls.

Taken from cysteine to phenylalanine, the CDR3 has 17 residues. Only the CDR3 portion is preserved as DNA: 51 bases, with reading frame beginning at the first base. V is cut back by 3 bases and J by 0 bases, with 8 bases in the junction unmatched. CDR1 and CDR2 (SGHRS, YFSETQ) derive from the germline V gene. Findings and caveats that apply to the study as a whole: In Omenn syndrome and CID/AS patients compared with controls, around 100-fold fewer unique TCR beta sequences were detected from Treg cells, versus roughly 9.4-fold fewer for other subsets. Some T-cell subset analyses were not performed for some subjects. All patient T-cell subsets had shorter CDR3 lengths; Omenn syndrome patients showed >85% Treg-Tconv repertoire overlap at nucleotide and amino acid level. Compared with control T-cell subpopulations, RAG-deficient patients had much lower Shannon entropy and higher Simpson indices. Rather than being bona fide Treg cells, the sorted CD25-high CD127-low cells in Omenn syndrome patients may represent peripherally activated cells.

Receptors were amplified or captured by the immunoSEQ multiplex PCR assay. Rearranged TCR beta chain products were amplified from the genomic DNA of sorted T-cell subsets and were then sequenced. The study's processing was this. Shannon entropy and Simpson indices were used to measure the diversity of productive TCR beta rearrangements in each repertoire. To gauge clonal expansion, the frequencies of the 100 most abundant productive TCR beta clonotypes among total reads were added together. A self-reactivity index based on amino acid usage at CDR3beta positions 6 and 7 was applied to the TRB repertoires. Repertoire analyses used two-way ANOVA; flow cytometric analyses used Student t or Mann-Whitney tests. The immuneACCESS repertoire file appears here via TCRdb, limited to in-frame rearrangements. These files lack a portion of the clones; in checked studies, under half of the deficit traces to unresolved V genes, and the cause of the others is not known. The DNA was the basis for D and trimming; V, J and clone size are from that table. The table for this sample lists about 29,000 clones; more than 90% of them were counted only once. In total, the top ten clones hold over 0.15% of the sample.

Before genomic DNA extraction, conventional CD4+ T cells were purified from blood as CD25-low CD127-high cells. For repertoire analyses, the comparison group consisted of fewer than 10 healthy control donors. The same data also contributed to another study, on regulatory T cells. According to the second study: For the multiplex PCR, 52 forward TRBV primers and 13 reverse TRBJ primers were used, and amplification bias was corrected with both assay-based and computational methods. Restricted unique TRB V-J pairs and skewed V and J gene usage were observed in patient repertoires, most markedly in regulatory T cells. Between CD3G-deficient patients and healthy controls, the study compared T-cell receptor beta repertoires in sorted regulatory T cells, conventional CD4+ T cells and CD8+ T cells. Peripheral blood mononuclear cells were isolated by Ficoll density separation. Rearranged TRB loci were amplified from genomic DNA by multiplex PCR within the immunoSEQ assay. Sequencing of the TRB amplicons was done on an Illumina HiSeq platform. Raw sequences were error-filtered and aligned to reference gene sequences by custom algorithms, then analyzed with the immunoSEQ online tools. Frequencies of productive and nonproductive TRB rearrangements were assessed among unique sequences as well as among total sequences. Prism software was used to run t tests, Mann-Whitney tests or two-way ANOVA for comparisons between groups.

This sequence uses TRBV5-1 and TRBJ2-7; TRBD2 lines up with 11 middle nucleotides. The sequenced material came from CD25- CD4+ T cells sorted from blood. The clonotype originates from a human donor in good health. The CDR3 reads as follows: CASSSSPSGGTSYEQYF. The bases read TGCGCCAGCAGCTCATCTCCTAGCGGGGGGACCTCCTACGAGCAGTACTTC.